This TCR beta chain was recovered during a study of vaccination effects on CD4 cells after COVID-19. The CDR3 is 13 amino acids. V was clipped by 6 bases and J by 5 bases, with 13 bases between them. As concerns this clone: Antigen specificity is unknown.

Researchers isolated CD4+ T cells once about 11 days of culture had elapsed. This individual tested PCR-positive for SARS-CoV-2 infection between March and December 2020. Two-dose BNT162b2 or mRNA-1273 vaccination was given to participants. The assay was immunoSEQ multiplex PCR, and TCRdb's table has in-frame clones only and misses some. The sample has tens of thousands of clones; approximately 81% are singletons. The genes are TRBV12-3 or TRBV12-4 and TRBJ1-1; D may be TRBD1 (5 bases). The TCR originated in a human donor who had a prior SARS-CoV-2 infection. Source: CD4+ T cells from PBMCs cultured without peptide, taken after COVID-19 vaccination. The CDR3 is CASSPIGGTEAFF. DNA of the CDR3: TGTGCCAGCAGCCCTATTGGGGGTACTGAAGCTTTCTTT.